This T cell receptor beta chain was recovered during a study of control samples from healthy donors and cancer patients. Germline V gene data show CDR1 as SGHNT and CDR2 as YYREEE (reference sequence). CDR3 size: 14 residues. V lost 5 bases to trimming and J lost 5 bases; unmatched junction nucleotides: 5. Assay: immunoSEQ multiplex PCR; the TCRdb copy retains only in-frame clones and omits some. The top ten hold about 11% of the sample, which has some 140,000 clones, over 85% seen once. Sequencing was carried out using blood. The source is a man aged 25-45 years in good health. This chain connects TRBV5-4 to TRBJ2-7; 12 nucleotides line up with TRBD2. In DNA, the CDR3 is TGTGCCAGCAGTAGACGACTAGCGGGAGACGAGCAGTACTTC. Amino acids: CASSRRLAGDEQYF.